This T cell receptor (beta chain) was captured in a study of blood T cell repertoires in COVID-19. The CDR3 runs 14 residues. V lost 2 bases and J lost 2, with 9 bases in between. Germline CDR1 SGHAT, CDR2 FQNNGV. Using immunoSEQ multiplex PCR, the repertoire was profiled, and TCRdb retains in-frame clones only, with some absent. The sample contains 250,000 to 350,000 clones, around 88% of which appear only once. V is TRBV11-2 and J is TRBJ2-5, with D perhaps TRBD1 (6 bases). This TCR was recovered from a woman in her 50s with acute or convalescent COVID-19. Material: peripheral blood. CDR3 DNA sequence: TGTGCCAGCAGCTTAACGGACAGTCAAGAGACCCAGTACTTC. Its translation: CASSLTDSQETQYF.